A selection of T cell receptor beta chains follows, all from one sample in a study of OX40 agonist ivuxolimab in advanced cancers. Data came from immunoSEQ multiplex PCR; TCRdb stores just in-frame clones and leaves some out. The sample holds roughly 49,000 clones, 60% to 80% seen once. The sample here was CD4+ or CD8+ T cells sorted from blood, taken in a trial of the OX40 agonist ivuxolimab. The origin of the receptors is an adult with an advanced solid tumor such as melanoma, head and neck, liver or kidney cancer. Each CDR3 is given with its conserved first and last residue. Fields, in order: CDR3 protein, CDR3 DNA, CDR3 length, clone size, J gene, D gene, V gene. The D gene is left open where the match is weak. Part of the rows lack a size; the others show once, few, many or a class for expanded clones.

CDR3: CASSELGRGMGQYF
DNA: TGTGCCAGCAGTGAATTGGGTAGGGGAATGGGGCAGTACTTC
length: 14
size: -
J: TRBJ2-7
D: -
V: TRBV6-1

CDR3: CASRLGGPGQKLFF
DNA: TGTGCAAGTCGCTTAGGCGGACCGGGCCAAAAACTGTTTTTT
length: 14
size: -
J: TRBJ1-4
D: -
V: TRBV12-2

CDR3: CASGRTGSNEKLFF
DNA: TGTGCCAGCGGACGGACAGGGAGTAATGAAAAACTGTTTTTT
length: 14
size: once
J: TRBJ1-4
D: TRBD1
V: TRBV7-9

CDR3: CASSGSGSPGAGELFF
DNA: TGTGCCAGCAGCGGAAGCGGGAGCCCCGGGGCCGGGGAGCTGTTTTTT
length: 16
size: -
J: TRBJ2-2
D: TRBD2
V: TRBV2

CDR3: CASSYRGAANTQYF
DNA: TGTGCCAGCAGTTACCGAGGGGCAGCCAATACGCAGTATTTT
length: 14
size: -
J: TRBJ2-3
D: -
V: TRBV6-5

CDR3: CASSSRTSGTSTDTQYF
DNA: TGTGCCAGCAGCTCCCGGACTAGCGGGACTAGCACAGATACGCAGTATTTT
length: 17
size: -
J: TRBJ2-3
D: TRBD2
V: TRBV11-3

CDR3: CASSPGRGSSYNEQFF
DNA: TGCGCCAGCAGCCCCGGCCGGGGGAGCTCCTACAATGAGCAGTTCTTC
length: 16
size: -
J: TRBJ2-1
D: -
V: TRBV5-1

CDR3: CASSHTIQVRSYEQYF
DNA: TGCGCCAGCAGTCATACCATACAGGTCCGATCCTACGAGCAGTACTTC
length: 16
size: -
J: TRBJ2-7
D: -
V: TRBV23-1

CDR3: CASTLGVMNTEAFF
DNA: TGTGCCAGCACCCTCGGAGTGATGAACACTGAAGCTTTCTTT
length: 14
size: -
J: TRBJ1-1
D: -
V: TRBV5-4

CDR3: CASSPGGYEQYF
DNA: TGTGCCAGCAGCCCCGGAGGGTACGAGCAGTACTTC
length: 12
size: -
J: TRBJ2-7
D: -
V: TRBV9

CDR3: CASSWTGGARGAEQFF
DNA: TGTGCCAGCAGCTGGACGGGGGGGGCGCGCGGGGCGGAGCAGTTCTTC
length: 16
size: once
J: TRBJ2-1
D: TRBD2
V: TRBV5-4

CDR3: CASSLGQGGTEAFF
DNA: TGCGCCAGCAGCCTTGGACAGGGAGGCACTGAAGCTTTCTTT
length: 14
size: -
J: TRBJ1-1
D: TRBD1
V: TRBV5-1

CDR3: CAISTGTGNFNQPQHF
DNA: TGTGCCATCAGTACCGGGACAGGGAATTTCAATCAGCCCCAGCATTTT
length: 16
size: -
J: TRBJ1-5
D: TRBD1
V: TRBV10-3

CDR3: CASSPWSGDTQYF
DNA: TGTGCCAGCAGTCCATGGTCTGGCGATACGCAGTATTTT
length: 13
size: -
J: TRBJ2-3
D: -
V: TRBV6-5

CDR3: CASSIGQGTRTYEQYF
DNA: TGTGCCAGTAGTATAGGACAGGGGACGCGAACCTACGAGCAGTACTTC
length: 16
size: -
J: TRBJ2-7
D: TRBD1
V: TRBV19

CDR3: CASSLTTGGHNEQFF
DNA: TGTGCCAGCAGCTTGACGACAGGGGGTCACAATGAGCAGTTCTTC
length: 15
size: -
J: TRBJ2-1
D: TRBD1
V: TRBV5-4

CDR3: CASTRNVDYGYTF
DNA: TGTGCCAGCACCAGAAACGTAGACTATGGCTACACCTTC
length: 13
size: -
J: TRBJ1-2
D: -
V: TRBV25-1

CDR3: CASSSGQQVGPQHF
DNA: TGTGCCAGCAGCTCGGGACAGCAAGTTGGACCCCAGCATTTT
length: 14
size: -
J: TRBJ1-5
D: TRBD1
V: TRBV5-5

CDR3: CASSAGTFSGNTIYF
DNA: TGTGCCAGTAGTGCAGGGACTTTCTCTGGAAACACCATATATTTT
length: 15
size: -
J: TRBJ1-3
D: -
V: TRBV19

CDR3: CATRTGGSKTQYF
DNA: TGTGCCACCCGGACAGGGGGCTCAAAGACCCAGTACTTC
length: 13
size: -
J: TRBJ2-5
D: TRBD1
V: TRBV27

CDR3: CSVEVFSVGTGFTDTQYF
DNA: TGCAGCGTTGAAGTTTTCTCGGTAGGGACAGGGTTCACAGATACGCAGTATTTT
length: 18
size: -
J: TRBJ2-3
D: TRBD1
V: TRBV29-1

CDR3: CASSFLGILEVNTEAFF
DNA: TGTGCCAGCAGCTTTTTAGGGATTTTGGAGGTGAACACTGAAGCTTTCTTT
length: 17
size: -
J: TRBJ1-1
D: -
V: TRBV11-2

CDR3: CASGLGRGDNEQFF
DNA: TGTGCTAGTGGTTTGGGGCGGGGGGACAATGAGCAGTTCTTC
length: 14
size: -
J: TRBJ2-1
D: TRBD2
V: TRBV12-5

CDR3: CASSERSFEAFF
DNA: TGTGCCAGCAGTGAAAGGAGTTTTGAAGCTTTCTTT
length: 12
size: -
J: TRBJ1-1
D: -
V: TRBV2

CDR3: CAGARGPGETQYF
DNA: TGTGCCGGCGCACGGGGCCCGGGTGAGACCCAGTACTTC
length: 13
size: -
J: TRBJ2-5
D: -
V: TRBV2

CDR3: CASTWRTGPYNEQFF
DNA: TGTGCCAGCACCTGGAGGACAGGGCCTTACAATGAGCAGTTCTTC
length: 15
size: -
J: TRBJ2-1
D: TRBD1
V: TRBV5-6

CDR3: CASSIDRGSYNEQFF
DNA: TGTGCCAGCAGTATCGACAGGGGCTCCTACAATGAGCAGTTCTTC
length: 15
size: -
J: TRBJ2-1
D: TRBD1
V: TRBV5-4

CDR3: CASSFGTGKGYGYTF
DNA: TGTGCCAGCAGCTTTGGGACAGGGAAAGGCTATGGCTACACCTTC
length: 15
size: -
J: TRBJ1-2
D: TRBD1
V: TRBV11-2

CDR3: CASSVGATNTGELFF
DNA: TGTGCCAGCAGCGTAGGGGCTACGAACACCGGGGAGCTGTTTTTT
length: 15
size: once
J: TRBJ2-2
D: -
V: TRBV9

CDR3: CASKGTPSEPQHF
DNA: TGCGCCAGCAAAGGGACCCCGTCGGAGCCCCAGCATTTT
length: 13
size: few
J: TRBJ1-5
D: -
V: TRBV5-1

CDR3: CASRGLGGLAGDNEQFF
DNA: TGTGCCAGCAGGGGGCTGGGTGGACTAGCGGGAGACAATGAGCAGTTCTTC
length: 17
size: -
J: TRBJ2-1
D: TRBD2
V: TRBV2

CDR3: CATRQTGTYEQYF
DNA: TGTGCCACCAGACAGACTGGAACCTACGAGCAGTACTTC
length: 13
size: -
J: TRBJ2-7
D: -
V: TRBV19

CDR3: CASTAYRGLNTEAFF
DNA: TGTGCCAGCACGGCATACAGGGGTTTGAACACTGAAGCTTTCTTT
length: 15
size: -
J: TRBJ1-1
D: TRBD1
V: TRBV5-4

CDR3: CASSIAGVGDTQYF
DNA: TGTGCCAGCTCTATAGCGGGAGTGGGAGATACGCAGTATTTT
length: 14
size: -
J: TRBJ2-3
D: TRBD2
V: TRBV18

CDR3: CSVRDRVTTDTQYF
DNA: TGCAGCGTTCGGGACAGGGTTACGACAGATACGCAGTATTTT
length: 14
size: -
J: TRBJ2-3
D: TRBD1
V: TRBV29-1

CDR3: CATSRDRGYEQYF
DNA: TGTGCCACCAGCAGAGACAGGGGTTACGAGCAGTACTTC
length: 13
size: -
J: TRBJ2-7
D: -
V: TRBV15

CDR3: CSVGQDSNTEAFF
DNA: TGCAGCGTTGGGCAGGATTCGAACACTGAAGCTTTCTTT
length: 13
size: once
J: TRBJ1-1
D: -
V: TRBV29-1

CDR3: CATSNWATEAFF
DNA: TGTGCCACCTCTAACTGGGCGACTGAAGCTTTCTTT
length: 12
size: -
J: TRBJ1-1
D: -
V: TRBV19

CDR3: CASSQSIGRVVPNYNEQFF
DNA: TGCGCCAGCAGCCAAAGCATCGGGAGGGTGGTCCCCAACTACAATGAGCAGTTCTTC
length: 19
size: -
J: TRBJ2-1
D: TRBD2
V: TRBV5-1

CDR3: CASSRTSGGRGSEQYF
DNA: TGTGCCAGCAGCCGGACTAGCGGGGGGAGGGGGAGCGAGCAGTACTTC
length: 16
size: -
J: TRBJ2-7
D: TRBD2
V: TRBV5-4

CDR3: CTSSQEYSGSRMNEQFF
DNA: TGCACCAGCAGCCAAGAATATAGCGGGAGTAGGATGAATGAGCAGTTCTTC
length: 17
size: -
J: TRBJ2-1
D: -
V: TRBV1

CDR3: CASSANSGNTIYF
DNA: TGTGCCAGCAGCGCGAACTCTGGAAACACCATATATTTT
length: 13
size: -
J: TRBJ1-3
D: -
V: TRBV9

CDR3: CASSQDGLAGHYEQYF
DNA: TGCGCCAGCAGCCAAGACGGACTAGCGGGCCATTACGAGCAGTACTTC
length: 16
size: -
J: TRBJ2-7
D: TRBD2
V: TRBV4-3

CDR3: CASSTERTDTQYF
DNA: TGTGCCAGCAGCACCGAGCGGACAGATACGCAGTATTTT
length: 13
size: -
J: TRBJ2-3
D: -
V: TRBV5-4

CDR3: CASTRPAFF
DNA: TGTGCCTCCACACGGCCCGCTTTCTTT
length: 9
size: once
J: TRBJ1-1
D: -
V: TRBV30

CDR3: CASARGAGQGTEAFF
DNA: TGTGCCAGCGCACGGGGGGCCGGACAGGGCACTGAAGCTTTCTTT
length: 15
size: few
J: TRBJ1-1
D: TRBD1
V: TRBV5-5

CDR3: CASSPPNGLTASYEQYF
DNA: TGTGCCAGCTCACCACCGAACGGACTAACGGCCTCCTACGAGCAGTACTTC
length: 17
size: -
J: TRBJ2-7
D: -
V: TRBV18

CDR3: CAWGGTSLFDEQYF
DNA: TGTGCCTGGGGCGGGACATCCCTTTTCGACGAGCAGTACTTC
length: 14
size: -
J: TRBJ2-7
D: -
V: TRBV30

CDR3: CSVEEGGSGNQPQHF
DNA: TGCAGCGTTGAAGAGGGCGGGAGTGGCAATCAGCCCCAGCATTTT
length: 15
size: -
J: TRBJ1-5
D: -
V: TRBV29-1

CDR3: CASSYQSSYEQYF
DNA: TGTGCCAGCAGTTACCAGTCCTCCTACGAGCAGTACTTC
length: 13
size: -
J: TRBJ2-7
D: -
V: TRBV6-5

CDR3: CASSLKTWEQYF
DNA: TGTGCCAGCAGCCTGAAAACTTGGGAGCAGTACTTC
length: 12
size: -
J: TRBJ2-7
D: -
V: TRBV11-2

CDR3: CASSSGTGTPITYEQYF
DNA: TGTGCCAGCAGTTCCGGGACAGGGACACCAATTACCTACGAGCAGTACTTC
length: 17
size: once
J: TRBJ2-7
D: TRBD1
V: TRBV5-4

CDR3: CASSQPGANVLTF
DNA: TGTGCCAGTTCCCAACCTGGGGCCAACGTCCTGACTTTC
length: 13
size: once
J: TRBJ2-6
D: -
V: TRBV6-5

CDR3: CSVVWANEKLFF
DNA: TGCAGCGTTGTCTGGGCTAATGAAAAACTGTTTTTT
length: 12
size: -
J: TRBJ1-4
D: -
V: TRBV29-1

CDR3: CSAVSRGFGGELFF
DNA: TGCAGCGCTGTTTCCAGGGGGTTTGGCGGGGAGCTGTTTTTT
length: 14
size: -
J: TRBJ2-2
D: TRBD1
V: TRBV29-1

CDR3: CSVETGRTYEQYF
DNA: TGCAGCGTGGAAACAGGGAGGACCTACGAGCAGTACTTC
length: 13
size: -
J: TRBJ2-7
D: -
V: TRBV29-1

CDR3: CASSSGGGSYEQYF
DNA: TGTGCCAGCAGTTCCGGGGGGGGCTCCTACGAGCAGTACTTC
length: 14
size: -
J: TRBJ2-7
D: TRBD2
V: TRBV6-5

CDR3: CASSLAGQGAGGELFF
DNA: TGTGCCAGCAGCTTAGCAGGACAGGGGGCGGGCGGGGAGCTGTTTTTT
length: 16
size: -
J: TRBJ2-2
D: TRBD1
V: TRBV7-2

CDR3: CASSTDRVRTDTQYF
DNA: TGTGCCAGTAGTACGGACAGGGTCCGCACAGATACGCAGTATTTT
length: 15
size: -
J: TRBJ2-3
D: TRBD1
V: TRBV19